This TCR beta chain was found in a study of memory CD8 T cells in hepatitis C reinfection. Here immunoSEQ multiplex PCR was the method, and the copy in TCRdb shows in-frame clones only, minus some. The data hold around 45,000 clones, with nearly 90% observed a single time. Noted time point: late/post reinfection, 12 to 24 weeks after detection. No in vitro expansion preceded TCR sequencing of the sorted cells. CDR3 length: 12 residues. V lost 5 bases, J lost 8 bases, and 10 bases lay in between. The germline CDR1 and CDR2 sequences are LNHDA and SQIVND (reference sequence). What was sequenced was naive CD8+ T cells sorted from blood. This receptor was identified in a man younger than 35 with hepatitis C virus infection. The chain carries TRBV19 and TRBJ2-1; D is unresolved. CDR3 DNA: TGTGCCAGTAGTGTACTCTCCGATGAGCAGTTCTTC. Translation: CASSVLSDEQFF.